The 21 T cell receptor beta chains presented below share a single source sample, sequenced in a study of beta chain features in type 1 diabetes. The sequenced template was cDNA made from the entire isolated RNA. Repertoires were generated with immunoSEQ multiplex PCR, while TCRdb's copy carries only in-frame clones and drops some. The sample holds 400,000 to 600,000 clones, approximately 30% seen once. The sequenced material came from naive CD4+ T cells from blood. These TCRs come from a man aged 18 to 30 in good health.

The rearrangement joins TRBV6-1 to TRBJ2-7, with D unclear. With 2 bases removed from V and 0 bases from J, the gap between germline ends came to 8 bases. CDR1 and CDR2 (germline): MNHNS, SASEGT. The CDR3 is 14 residues long. The CDR3 region is CASSEWSFSYEQYF. The CDR3 coding sequence is TGTGCCAGCAGTGAATGGTCGTTCTCCTACGAGCAGTACTTC.

The V call is TRBV29-1, the J call TRBJ1-1; D is ambiguous. V lost 5 bases and J lost 6, with 7 bases in between. Germline assignment: CDR1 SQVTM and CDR2 ANQGSEA. The CDR3 is made up of 10 amino acids. CDR3 amino acids: CSVRGAEAFF. CDR3 coding DNA: TGCAGCGTTCGAGGCGCTGAAGCTTTCTTT.

The V call is TRBV5-4, the J call TRBJ2-1, with a weak D call TRBD1 (5 bases). Germline CDR1 reads SGHNT; CDR2 reads YYREEE (reference sequence). The CDR3 loop spans 12 amino acids. Trimming stripped 3 bases from V and 7 bases from J, with 8 bases between. CDR3 coding DNA: TGTGCCAGCAGCTCCCAGGGTAATGAGCAGTTCTTC. Its protein product is CASSSQGNEQFF.

The chain links TRBV5-1 to TRBJ2-3; a possible D gene is TRBD1 (5 bases). V was clipped by 4 bases and J by 9 bases, with 12 bases between them. Germline V CDR1 and CDR2: SGHRS, YFSETQ. The CDR3 runs 12 residues. For the CDR3, the DNA is TGCGCCAGCAGCCCTGAAGGGGCCACGCAGTATTTT. It codes for CASSPEGATQYF.

This clone showed up just a few times. The V gene is TRBV18, the J gene TRBJ1-2, with D perhaps TRBD1 (6 bases). Germline CDR1 and CDR2: KGHSH and LQKENI. The V and J ends lost 3 bases and 4 bases respectively, with 15 bases between them. The CDR3 totals 15 residues. CDR3 amino acids: CASSPGRQDAYGYTF. CDR3 bases: TGTGCCAGCTCACCGGGGAGACAGGATGCCTATGGCTACACCTTC.

This clone has a handful of counts. This chain connects TRBV19 to TRBJ1-1, with D possibly being TRBD1 (6 bases). Trimming took off 5 bases at V and 1 base at J, with 11 bases between the two ends. Germline lookup yields CDR1 LNHDA and CDR2 SQIVND (reference sequence). The CDR3 spans 14 residues. The CDR3 DNA reads as TGTGCCAGTAGTCCGGAACAGGGGAACACTGAAGCTTTCTTT. Amino acids: CASSPEQGNTEAFF.

The rearrangement joins TRBV18 to TRBJ2-1, with D unclear. V lost 3 bases and J lost 2, with 11 bases in between. Germline CDR1 and CDR2: KGHSH and LQKENI. The CDR3 consists of 15 residues. The DNA of the CDR3 is TGTGCCAGCTCACCGGGCGCTACGGCCTACAATGAGCAGTTCTTC. It codes for CASSPGATAYNEQFF.

V gene TRBV29-1 combines with J gene TRBJ2-7; TRBD2 matches at 8 bases. V lost 1 base to trimming and J lost 0 bases; unmatched junction nucleotides: 5. The CDR3 sequence is 15 residues long. Germline-derived CDR1 and CDR2 are SQVTM and ANQGSEA. The DNA of the CDR3 is TGCAGCGTTGAAGGCGGTAGCGGGGACTCCTACGAGCAGTACTTC. Residues: CSVEGGSGDSYEQYF.

The chain combines TRBV6-1 with TRBJ2-1, with 10 positions matching TRBD1. The ends lost 6 bases at V and 4 bases at J; junction bases unmatched: 6. CDR3 length: 15 amino acids. Germline CDR1 reads MNHNS; CDR2 reads SASEGT. The CDR3 coding sequence is TGTGCCAGCAGATACAGACAGGGGGCTTACAATGAGCAGTTCTTC. This gives the protein CASRYRQGAYNEQFF.

This clone was seen only a few times. The chain uses TRBV30 and TRBJ2-1, with 11 bases that match TRBD2. Germline V CDR1 and CDR2: GTSNPN, SVGIG (reference sequence). This CDR3 region has 16 residues. Germline trimming cut 4 bases from V and 2 bases from J; bases unmatched to any gene: 7. CDR3 nucleotides: TGTGCCTGGAAGGGTTTACTAGCGGGAGCCTACAATGAGCAGTTCTTC. This sequence encodes CAWKGLLAGAYNEQFF.

The CDR3 nucleotides read TGTGCCAGCAGTCCGGGTTCCTACAATGAGCAGTTCTTC. As protein: CASSPGSYNEQFF. The chain is built from TRBV2 and TRBJ2-1, with D unresolved. The germline V gene encodes CDR1 SNHLY and CDR2 FYNNEI. The V end lost 5 bases, the J end lost 1 base, and 6 bases lay between the germline ends. CDR3 length equals 13 residues.

The table lists this clone with a few counts. The chain links TRBV28 to TRBJ2-5; perhaps TRBD1 as D (5 bases). The V gene lost 4 bases and the J gene lost 5 bases, with 11 bases spanning the gap. Germline V gene sequence: CDR1 MDHEN, CDR2 SYDVKM. The CDR3 is made up of 13 amino acids. CDR3 loop: CASSSAGRETQYF. CDR3 DNA: TGTGCCAGCAGTTCGGCAGGGCGGGAGACCCAGTACTTC. The variable domain in full, with the rest retrieved from reference TRBV28 and TRBJ2-5, is DVKVTQSSRYLVKRTGEKVFLECVQDMDHENMFWYRQDPGLGLRLIYFSYDVKMKEKGDIPEGYSVSREKKERFSLILESASTNQTSMYLCASSSAGRETQYFGPGTRLLVL.

The sample holds a few counts of this clone. This chain joins TRBV7-9 and TRBJ2-1, with TRBD2 identical over 13 bases. Losses at the gene ends were 5 bases for V and 9 bases for J; bases not matched to a gene: 7. This CDR3 is 15 amino acids long. Germline CDR1 reads SEHNR; CDR2 reads FQNEAQ (reference sequence). The CDR3 loop reads CASSELAGGPGEQFF. The CDR3 coding sequence is TGTGCCAGCAGCGAACTAGCGGGAGGGCCGGGTGAGCAGTTCTTC.

This clone was seen a few times. Other DNA sequences in this sample translate to the same CDR3. The V and J genes are TRBV29-1 and TRBJ2-2; TRBD1 or TRBD2 may be the D gene (5 bases each). The CDR3 extends over 12 amino acids. Germline-derived CDR1 and CDR2 are SQVTM and ANQGSEA. Between the trimmed V and J ends, which lost 4 bases and 3 bases, there was a span of 6 bases. The CDR3 sequence is CSVGGYTGELFF. CDR3 in DNA: TGCAGCGTTGGGGGGTACACCGGGGAGCTGTTTTTT.

The table lists this clone with a few counts. This chain uses TRBV21-1 with TRBJ2-3; the D call of TRBD1 is as the table states it, not checked on the DNA. TRBV21-1 is a pseudogene locus. CDR3 length equals 14 residues. The CDR3 region has the DNA TGTGCCACCGTCAGACAGGTTAGCACAGATACGCAGTATTTT. Protein sequence: CATVRQVSTDTQYF.

The chain joins TRBV10-3 to TRBJ2-1; possible D gene TRBD2, 5 bases. Trimming shortened V by 2 bases and J by 0 bases, and 17 bases separated the two germline ends. CDR3 length equals 18 residues. Germline V gives CDR1 ENHRY, CDR2 SYGVKD. This chain's CDR3 is CAISERVGKDSSYNEQFF. CDR3 sequence (DNA): TGTGCCATCAGTGAGCGGGTCGGGAAGGATAGCTCCTACAATGAGCAGTTCTTC.

The CDR3 DNA reads as TGCAGCGCCACCAGCGAGGTACAACAAGAGACCCAGTACTTC. Residues: CSATSEVQQETQYF. This chain connects TRBV29-1 to TRBJ2-5; D is unresolved. The CDR3 is 14 residues long. Germline values: CDR1 SQVTM, CDR2 ANQGSEA. The V and J ends lost 7 bases and 2 bases respectively, with 17 bases between them.

The chain employs TRBV4-3 and TRBJ2-3, with a possible D match to TRBD1 (6 bases). Trimming cost V 4 bases and J 0 bases, with 11 bases left between them. CDR1 and CDR2 from the germline V gene are LGHNA and YSLEER. The CDR3 sequence is 15 residues long. CDR3 residues: CASSPTGISTDTQYF. As DNA, the CDR3 is TGCGCCAGCAGCCCAACAGGGATAAGCACAGATACGCAGTATTTT.

In its sample, this clone was seen a few times. This chain links TRBV29-1 with TRBJ1-1, with 9 bases that match TRBD1. With V trimmed by 3 bases and J by 0 bases, 8 bases remained unmatched. This CDR3 contains 16 residues. The V gene's germline CDR1 is SQVTM and CDR2 ANQGSEA. CDR3 residues: CSVDRWDREMNTEAFF. In nucleotides, the CDR3 is TGCAGCGTTGATAGGTGGGACAGGGAAATGAACACTGAAGCTTTCTTT.

The CDR3 is CASRGQKTQYF. CDR3 DNA sequence: TGTGCCAGCCGTGGACAGAAAACCCAGTACTTC. The chain couples TRBV25-1 to TRBJ2-5, with D possibly matching TRBD1 (6 bases). The CDR3 extends over 11 amino acids. In germline, CDR1 is MGHDK, CDR2 SYGVNS. V shed 8 bases and J shed 8 bases, with 12 bases lying between them.

This clone was recorded once. The chain recombines TRBV5-4 with TRBJ2-1; 7 bases are shared with TRBD2. This CDR3 region has 15 residues. Germline V lookup: CDR1 SGHNT, CDR2 YYREEE (reference sequence). The junction had 8 bases not matched to a gene; V was cut back by 4 bases and J by 4 bases. The CDR3 region is CASSRSASGYNEQFF. DNA of the CDR3: TGTGCCAGCAGCCGGAGCGCTAGCGGTTACAATGAGCAGTTCTTC.